This T cell receptor (beta chain) appears in the sequencing data of a study of blood T cell repertoires in COVID-19. Background on the study: Some COVID-19 samples were acute and others convalescent; all came from the United States, Italy and Spain. T cells, B-cell-depleted T cells, or PBMCs provided the cDNA or gDNA that served as material.

This clone was recorded only once. Per germline, CDR1 SGHRS and CDR2 YFSETQ. The CDR3 runs 16 residues. V was cut by 0 bases and J by 5 bases, with 17 bases left in between. Per the authors' pipeline: Reference gene primer amplification in the assay estimated nucleated cell counts. TCRdb's table, derived via immunoSEQ multiplex PCR, lists solely in-frame clones and lacks some. V, J and clone size are taken as reported in that table, and D and trimming were inferred from the DNA itself. The sample carries approximately 260,000 clones, roughly 85% recorded once. The receptor was derived from a woman between 65 and 79 years old with acute or convalescent COVID-19. The chain recombines TRBV5-1 with TRBJ2-5; D is perhaps TRBD1 (5 bases). Material for sequencing was peripheral blood. The CDR3 nucleotides are TGCGCCAGCAGCTTGGCTCCCCAGGGAACGGAGGAGACCCAGTACTTC. As protein: CASSLAPQGTEETQYF. Supplemented by reference TRBV5-1 and TRBJ2-5, the full variable domain reads KAGVTQTPRYLIKTRGQQVTLSCSPISGHRSVSWYQQTPGQGLQFLFEYFSETQRNKGNFPGRFSGRQFSNSRSEMNVSTLELGDSALYLCASSLAPQGTEETQYFGPGTRLLVL.